The 31 T cell receptor beta chains below come from one sample, sequenced in a study of cytomegalovirus exposure and HLA in healthy donors. PCR primers comprised 60 Vbeta and 13 Jbeta primers. Using immunoSEQ multiplex PCR, the repertoire was profiled, and TCRdb retains in-frame clones only, with some absent. The table lists some 120,000 clones, about two thirds of them singletons. The sample consisted of PBMCs. The receptors were gathered from a woman in her 40s in good health and CMV-seropositive.

J is TRBJ1-2 and V is TRBV7-2; a weak D match, TRBD1 (6 bases). The CDR3 sequence is 13 residues long. V lost 5 bases and J 3 bases, leaving 10 bases between the germline ends. Germline V CDR1 and CDR2: SGHTA, FQGNSA. The CDR3 protein is CASSARTDYGYTF. The CDR3 region has the DNA TGTGCCAGCAGCGCGAGGACAGACTATGGCTACACCTTC.

The genes are TRBV11-2 and TRBJ1-1, with 9 bases matching TRBD1. Germline assignment: CDR1 SGHAT and CDR2 FQNNGV. The CDR3 sequence is 14 residues long. J gave up 3 bases and V 6 bases, and 5 bases lay outside the gene matches. In DNA, the CDR3 is TGTGCCAGCAGGGGACAGGGAGGGGACACTGAAGCTTTCTTT. It encodes CASRGQGGDTEAFF.

This clone was detected only a few times. The rearrangement joins TRBV19 to TRBJ2-1; 7 bases are shared with TRBD1. CDR1 LNHDA and CDR2 SQIVND come from the germline V gene (reference sequence). Losses at the gene ends were 7 bases for V and 3 bases for J; bases not matched to a gene: 9. The CDR3 runs 15 residues. The CDR3 DNA sequence: TGTGCCAGTACTATCGGGACAGCGATCTACAATGAGCAGTTCTTC. It specifies CASTIGTAIYNEQFF.

The chain couples TRBV6-1 to TRBJ1-2, with a tentative D call TRBD1 (5 bases). V lost 6 bases and J 1 base, leaving 12 bases between the germline ends. Germline V CDR1 and CDR2: MNHNS, SASEGT. This CDR3 has 14 residues. In DNA form, the CDR3 reads TGTGCCAGCAGATCCAGGGAAATTAACTATGGCTACACCTTC. This gives the protein CASRSREINYGYTF.

The chain joins TRBV7-2 to TRBJ1-3; 7 bases are shared with TRBD1. The CDR3 extends over 17 amino acids. V trimming: 5 bases; J trimming: 0 bases; junction bases outside the gene matches: 10. CDR1 and CDR2 from the germline V gene are SGHTA and FQGNSA. This CDR3 is CASSRRDSRLSGNTIYF. The DNA for the CDR3 is TGTGCCAGCAGCCGACGGGACAGCCGACTCTCTGGAAACACCATATATTTT.

The chain uses TRBV2 and TRBJ1-1; 8 bases align to TRBD1. CDR3 length equals 15 residues. After removal of 6 bases from V and 4 bases from J, the junction contained 10 bases not matched to a gene. CDR1 is SNHLY, CDR2 FYNNEI, per germline. The CDR3 region is CASRDHRGEATEAFF. The CDR3 coding sequence is TGTGCCAGCAGAGACCACAGGGGGGAGGCCACTGAAGCTTTCTTT.

V and J are TRBV19 and TRBJ2-2, with D possibly being TRBD1 (5 bases). The CDR3 is 13 amino acids. The V gene lost 7 bases and the J gene lost 6 bases, with 12 bases spanning the gap. Looked up from germline, CDR1 is LNHDA and CDR2 is SQIVND (reference sequence). CDR3 loop: CASTAGRAGELFF. For the CDR3, the DNA is TGTGCCAGTACTGCAGGGCGCGCCGGGGAGCTGTTTTTT.

J is TRBJ2-5 and V is TRBV6-1, with 9 nucleotides matching TRBD2. This CDR3 contains 15 residues. V trimming: 4 bases; J trimming: 4 bases; junction bases outside the gene matches: 7. Germline V gives CDR1 MNHNS, CDR2 SASEGT. The CDR3 nucleotides read TGTGCCAGCAGTGGACAAGGACTAGCGCGAGAGACCCAGTACTTC. Protein product: CASSGQGLARETQYF.

V gene TRBV7-2 combines with J gene TRBJ1-2; 8 bases fit TRBD1. Germline V gene lookup returns CDR1 SGHTA and CDR2 FQGNSA. This CDR3 spans 14 amino acids. V lost 5 bases and J lost 7; bases outside the gene matches: 9. The CDR3 spells CASSTRQGIFGYTF. The CDR3, as DNA: TGTGCCAGCAGCACCAGACAGGGGATATTTGGCTACACCTTC.

This chain uses TRBV9 with TRBJ2-5; D possibly corresponds to TRBD1 (6 bases). The CDR3 loop spans 14 amino acids. CDR1 is SGDLS, CDR2 YYNGEE, per germline. Trimming left V 2 bases short and J 8 bases short, with 16 bases between. The CDR3 DNA is TGTGCCAGCAGCGTTAGACAGGCCGGGGATACCCAGTACTTC. Amino acid sequence: CASSVRQAGDTQYF.

The chain employs TRBV21-1 and TRBJ2-3; TRBD2, the D gene given by the table, was not confirmed from the DNA. TRBV21-1 is a known pseudogene. The CDR3 is 14 amino acids. CDR3 residues: CASNGLAISDTQYF. In nucleotides, the CDR3 is TGTGCCAGCAATGGACTAGCGATATCAGATACGCAGTATTTT.

The chain has TRBV4-3 and TRBJ2-7; 12 bases match TRBD1. The germline V gene encodes CDR1 LGHNA and CDR2 YSLEER. The CDR3 is 15 residues long. V was clipped by 3 bases and J by 4 bases; unmatched bases: 4. Here the CDR3 DNA reads TGCGCCAGCAGCCAGGGGACAGGGGGCGGGTACGAGCAGTACTTC. Translated, it gives CASSQGTGGGYEQYF.

The chain combines TRBV11-2 with TRBJ1-2; 7 bases line up with TRBD1. V shed 0 bases and J 6 bases; nucleotides not matched to a gene: 4. Germline CDR1 is SGHAT and CDR2 is FQNNGV. The CDR3 extends over 14 amino acids. The CDR3 nucleotides read TGTGCCAGCAGCTTAGATCGGGGGACAGATGGCTACACCTTC. Its translation: CASSLDRGTDGYTF.

The chain has TRBV4-2 and TRBJ1-2, with TRBD1 identical over 7 bases. Germline lookup yields CDR1 LGHNA and CDR2 YNFKEQ. The CDR3 has 17 amino acids. Trimming cost V 4 bases and J 0 bases; bases outside gene matches: 11. CDR3 residues: CASSPQIGTVANYGYTF. As DNA, the CDR3 is TGTGCCAGCAGCCCCCAAATCGGGACAGTTGCTAACTATGGCTACACCTTC.

The genes are TRBV6-1 and TRBJ1-3; perhaps TRBD1 as D (5 bases). In germline, CDR1 is MNHNS, CDR2 SASEGT. The V and J ends lost 2 bases and 0 bases respectively, with 8 bases between them. The length of the CDR3 is 15 residues. For the CDR3, the DNA is TGTGCCAGCAGTGAACAGGGCCGCTCTGGAAACACCATATATTTT. This gives the protein CASSEQGRSGNTIYF.

This chain connects TRBV4-2 to TRBJ2-1, with 10 bases identical to TRBD2. The CDR3 is made up of 18 amino acids. The germline CDR1 and CDR2 sequences are LGHNA and YNFKEQ. J was trimmed by 3 bases and V by 6 bases; bases with no gene match: 14. The CDR3 DNA is TGTGCCAGCAGGCCGGGACTAGCGTCACTCCCCCGCTACAATGAGCAGTTCTTC. It codes for CASRPGLASLPRYNEQFF.

This sequence joins TRBV18 and TRBJ1-1; D remains unclear. This CDR3 has 13 residues. CDR1 is KGHSH, CDR2 LQKENI, per germline. Deletions cut 0 bases from V and 7 bases from J, with 9 bases between. The CDR3, as DNA: TGTGCCAGCTCACCACCCAGCGGGAGTGAAGCTTTCTTT. Amino acids: CASSPPSGSEAFF.

V gene TRBV6-5 combines with J gene TRBJ2-7; D is perhaps TRBD1 (6 bases). Looked up from germline, CDR1 is MNHEY and CDR2 is SVGAGI. This CDR3 is 15 amino acids long. Trimming left V 0 bases short and J 5 bases short, with 14 bases between. DNA of the CDR3: TGTGCCAGCAGTTACTCCCAGGGGCTGTGGGACGAGCAGTACTTC. Protein: CASSYSQGLWDEQYF.

V gene TRBV4-3 combines with J gene TRBJ2-7; the D gene is possibly TRBD2 (5 bases). With 1 base removed from V and 0 bases from J, the gap between germline ends came to 13 bases. The CDR3 length is 16 residues. CDR1 LGHNA and CDR2 YSLEER come from the germline V gene. CDR3 sequence: CASSQGRAGSSYEQYF. As DNA, the CDR3 is TGCGCCAGCAGCCAAGGGCGGGCGGGTAGCTCCTACGAGCAGTACTTC.

V is TRBV6-5 and J is TRBJ1-4; 9 bases are a match to TRBD1. From germline, CDR1 is MNHEY and CDR2 SVGAGI. The V gene end was trimmed by 0 bases and the J gene end by 6 bases; junction bases not matched to a gene: 2. CDR3 length equals 15 residues. CDR3 bases: TGTGCCAGCAGTTACTCGTGGACAGGGGATGAAAAACTGTTTTTT. Translating it yields CASSYSWTGDEKLFF.

This clone was seen a single time. This chain joins TRBV7-8 and TRBJ1-4, with a tentative D call TRBD1 (6 bases). Germline V lookup: CDR1 SGHVS, CDR2 FQNEAQ. V was cut by 2 bases and J by 6 bases, with 13 bases left in between. This CDR3 contains 15 residues. For the CDR3, the DNA is TGTGCCAGCAGCTTAAGGGGGGGGCTGTATGAAAAACTGTTTTTT. Translation: CASSLRGGLYEKLFF.

This chain joins TRBV6-1 and TRBJ1-1; D not certain. The V gene's germline CDR1 is MNHNS and CDR2 SASEGT. The CDR3 has 14 amino acids. V lost 5 bases and J 0 bases, leaving 10 bases between the germline ends. The DNA of the CDR3 is TGTGCCAGCAGTCTCACAGTAATGAACACTGAAGCTTTCTTT. It codes for CASSLTVMNTEAFF.

The gene calls are TRBV5-1 and TRBJ2-3; TRBD2 aligns across 10 bases. The germline V gene has CDR1 SGHRS and CDR2 YFSETQ. The CDR3 extends over 14 amino acids. Unmatched junction bases numbered 5, after V lost 6 bases and J lost 4 bases. In DNA, the CDR3 is TGCGCCAGCAATCCAGCGGGGGGGCCAGATACGCAGTATTTT. It is translated as CASNPAGGPDTQYF.

This clone has just a few counts. The chain joins TRBV19 to TRBJ2-6; D is uncertain. The CDR3 has 15 amino acids. Germline-derived CDR1 and CDR2 are LNHDA and SQIVND (reference sequence). V lost 5 bases to trimming and J lost 0 bases, with 8 bases between them. The CDR3 region has the DNA TGTGCCAGTAGTGATCGACTCTCTGGGGCCAACGTCCTGACTTTC. Residues: CASSDRLSGANVLTF.

The chain joins TRBV6-1 to TRBJ1-5; 8 positions agree with TRBD1. The CDR3 covers 15 residues. Germline V gene data show CDR1 as MNHNS and CDR2 as SASEGT. V trimming: 4 bases; J trimming: 1 base; junction bases outside the gene matches: 3. Here the CDR3 DNA reads TGTGCCAGCAGTGCCAGGACAGGGAGCAATCAGCCCCAGCATTTT. It specifies CASSARTGSNQPQHF.

CDR3 amino acids: CASSLTSGGPDTQYF. In DNA form, the CDR3 reads TGTGCCAGCAGCTTAACTAGCGGGGGGCCAGATACGCAGTATTTT. This sequence joins TRBV5-4 and TRBJ2-3; 12 bases are a match to TRBD2. The CDR3 has 15 residues. V gave up 2 bases and J gave up 4 bases; unmatched junction bases: 2. Germline V gene lookup returns CDR1 SGHNT and CDR2 YYREEE (reference sequence).

The chain uses TRBV28 and TRBJ1-4; TRBD1 matches at 9 bases. Germline V CDR1 and CDR2: MDHEN, SYDVKM. There are 15 residues in the CDR3. The J segment lost 6 bases and the V segment lost 4 bases, leaving 6 bases of the junction unmatched. The CDR3 spells CASSSGTGRDEKLFF. The DNA of the CDR3 is TGTGCCAGCAGTTCCGGGACAGGGAGAGATGAAAAACTGTTTTTT.

This chain links TRBV11-2 with TRBJ2-5, with D perhaps matching TRBD1 (6 bases). Germline V lookup: CDR1 SGHAT, CDR2 FQNNGV. The V gene lost 6 bases and the J gene lost 4 bases, with 9 bases spanning the gap. CDR3 size: 12 residues. The DNA for the CDR3 is TGTGCCAGCAGTCGGACAGTAGAGACCCAGTACTTC. It encodes CASSRTVETQYF.

This clone was counted once. The J gene is TRBJ2-5, the V gene TRBV2, with D maybe TRBD1 (6 bases). V was clipped by 2 bases and J by 0 bases, with 7 bases between them. The germline CDR1 and CDR2 sequences are SNHLY and FYNNEI. The CDR3 contains 14 residues. DNA for the CDR3: TGTGCCAGCAGTGAAAACAGGGACCAAGAGACCCAGTACTTC. Translation: CASSENRDQETQYF.

CDR3 residues: CASSEAGTGYGYTF. The DNA of the CDR3 is TGTGCCAGCAGTGAAGCGGGGACAGGTTATGGCTACACCTTC. V is TRBV6-1 and J is TRBJ1-2; 8 bases align to TRBD1. Germline V gene sequence: CDR1 MNHNS, CDR2 SASEGT. Unmatched junction bases numbered 2, after V lost 0 bases and J lost 5 bases. The CDR3 spans 14 residues.

This clone was detected a few times. The V and J genes are TRBV5-4 and TRBJ1-1, with 7 bases matching TRBD1. The CDR3 length is 14 residues. V dropped 4 bases and J dropped 3; count of bases not matched to a gene: 6. Germline assignment: CDR1 SGHNT and CDR2 YYREEE (reference sequence). The DNA of the CDR3 is TGTGCCAGCAGCCTCCAGGGGGAGGACACTGAAGCTTTCTTT. This translates into CASSLQGEDTEAFF.